The text below deals with one TCR beta chain. This sample was included in a study of blood T cell repertoires in COVID-19. Turning to the study itself: COVID-19 samples from acute and convalescent phases originated in the United States, Italy and Spain. From T cells, B-cell-depleted T cells, or PBMCs came the material, which was cDNA or gDNA.

In the study's own analysis: Counts of nucleated cells, estimated from reference gene primer amplification, were obtained. The table came from immunoSEQ multiplex PCR; TCRdb's copy has only in-frame clones and leaves some out. That table supplies the V and J calls and clone size; D and trimming were determined from the DNA. The sample has fewer than 100,000 clones; approximately 87% are singletons. The CDR3 has 16 amino acids. In germline, CDR1 is MNHEY, CDR2 SVGEGT. V shed 2 bases and J 3 bases; nucleotides not matched to a gene: 10. Material: peripheral blood. This sequence joins TRBV6-2 or TRBV6-3 and TRBJ2-7, with 7 positions matching TRBD1. The TCR originated in a human donor with acute or convalescent COVID-19. The donor label of this sample is uncertain. CDR3 residues: CASSYPAGGSIYEQYF. CDR3 in DNA: TGTGCCAGCAGTTACCCCGCAGGGGGAAGTATCTACGAGCAGTACTTC.